Below, 26 T cell receptor beta chains from the same sample are listed, as sequenced in a study of OX40 agonist ivuxolimab in advanced cancers. Repertoires were generated with immunoSEQ multiplex PCR, while TCRdb's copy carries only in-frame clones and drops some. The sample includes about 60,000 clones, about 86% of them seen just once. This specimen was CD4+ or CD8+ T cells sorted from blood, taken in a trial of the OX40 agonist ivuxolimab. The origin of the receptors is an adult with an advanced solid tumor such as melanoma, head and neck, liver or kidney cancer.

The genes are TRBV4-3 and TRBJ2-2; 7 bases line up with TRBD2. This CDR3 region has 15 residues. V shed 1 base and J 5 bases; nucleotides not matched to a gene: 4. Germline V gene sequence: CDR1 LGHNA, CDR2 YSLEER. The CDR3 loop reads CASSQGAGATGELFF. Written as DNA, the CDR3 is TGCGCCAGCAGCCAAGGTGCGGGAGCGACCGGGGAGCTGTTTTTT.

The chain combines TRBV4-3 with TRBJ2-5, with D possibly being TRBD1 (5 bases). CDR3 length: 15 amino acids. The V and J ends lost 1 base and 4 bases respectively, with 13 bases between them. Germline assignment: CDR1 LGHNA and CDR2 YSLEER. As DNA, the CDR3 is TGCGCCAGCAGCCAAGCCACAGGCGGATCAGAGACCCAGTACTTC. Its translation is CASSQATGGSETQYF.

V usage is TRBV6-1 and J usage is TRBJ1-4; no clear D gene. V dropped 1 base and J dropped 7 bases, with 13 bases sitting between them. Germline lookup yields CDR1 MNHNS and CDR2 SASEGT. CDR3 length equals 15 residues. Written as DNA, the CDR3 is TGTGCCAGCAGTGAAGGGTCAGGTTCGGGTGAAAAACTGTTTTTT. Translation: CASSEGSGSGEKLFF.

This rearrangement joins TRBV11-3 to TRBJ2-2; 10 bases match TRBD1. The V segment lost 5 bases and the J segment 4 bases; nucleotides outside the gene matches: 7. Germline-derived CDR1 and CDR2 are SGHNT and YENEEA. The CDR3 totals 16 residues. DNA for the CDR3: TGTGCCAGCAGCGCCGACAGGGGGCCCAGCACCGGGGAGCTGTTTTTT. Its translation: CASSADRGPSTGELFF.

The count of this clone is one. The V and J genes are TRBV9 and TRBJ1-5; a possible D gene is TRBD1 (5 bases). Germline loops: CDR1 SGDLS, CDR2 YYNGEE. V lost 0 bases and J 3 bases, leaving 10 bases between the germline ends. The CDR3 consists of 15 residues. The CDR3 sequence: CASSVGATDNQPQHF. In DNA form, the CDR3 reads TGTGCCAGCAGCGTAGGTGCGACAGACAATCAGCCCCAGCATTTT. Filled out from reference TRBV9 and TRBJ1-5, the complete variable domain reads DSGVTQTPKHLITATGQRVTLRCSPRSGDLSVYWYQQSLDQGLQFLIQYYNGEERAKGNILERFSAQQFPDLHSELNLSSLELGDSALYFCASSVGATDNQPQHFGDGTRLSIL.

The chain employs TRBV11-2 and TRBJ2-5; 9 bases line up with TRBD2. Germline CDR1 SGHAT, CDR2 FQNNGV. The CDR3 loop spans 15 amino acids. V lost 4 bases to trimming and J lost 2 bases; unmatched junction nucleotides: 5. The CDR3 region is CASSSGLALQETQYF. CDR3 DNA: TGTGCCAGCAGCTCGGGACTAGCATTACAAGAGACCCAGTACTTC.

Only one count was recorded for this clone. V gene TRBV11-3 combines with J gene TRBJ2-6, with D possibly matching TRBD2 (5 bases). The V gene's germline CDR1 is SGHNT and CDR2 YENEEA. The CDR3 consists of 14 residues. The V end lost 10 bases, the J end lost 2 bases, and 12 bases lay between the germline ends. As DNA, the CDR3 is TGTGCCACTAAGGAGGCCGCTGGGGCCAACGTCCTGACTTTC. This translates into CATKEAAGANVLTF.

In this sample, this clone turned up once. The chain uses TRBV9 and TRBJ2-5; tentative D call: TRBD2 (5 bases). The V and J ends lost 0 bases and 5 bases respectively, with 11 bases between them. The CDR3 loop spans 14 amino acids. Germline CDR1 is SGDLS and CDR2 is YYNGEE. The CDR3 spells CASSVGSGSETQYF. CDR3 DNA: TGTGCCAGCAGCGTAGGTTCGGGGAGTGAGACCCAGTACTTC.

The V call is TRBV5-1, the J call TRBJ2-1, with D possibly called TRBD1 or TRBD2 (5 bases each). Germline CDR1 reads SGHRS; CDR2 reads YFSETQ. Between the trimmed V and J ends, which lost 0 bases and 8 bases, there was a span of 21 bases. CDR3 length: 17 residues. The CDR3 coding sequence is TGCGCCAGCAGCTTGGCCACCGGGACCCGCCCGATCGATGAGCAGTTCTTC. Translating gives CASSLATGTRPIDEQFF.

The gene calls are TRBV28 and TRBJ2-7, with D unclear. This CDR3 spans 14 amino acids. Germline V lookup: CDR1 MDHEN, CDR2 SYDVKM. Trimming removed 5 bases at V and 2 bases at J, with 13 bases between. The CDR3 sequence is CASSGTVSAYEQYF. The CDR3 nucleotides are TGTGCCAGCAGTGGAACAGTCTCCGCCTACGAGCAGTACTTC.

The chain has TRBV19 and TRBJ2-1; 7 bases agree with TRBD2. Per germline, CDR1 LNHDA and CDR2 SQIVND (reference sequence). The CDR3 covers 15 residues. The V segment lost 3 bases and the J segment 6 bases; nucleotides outside the gene matches: 8. The CDR3 region is CASSIGGRALNEQFF. The DNA for the CDR3 is TGTGCCAGTAGTATTGGTGGGAGGGCCCTCAATGAGCAGTTCTTC.

The chain employs TRBV27 and TRBJ1-1; D call uncertain. This CDR3 contains 15 residues. Per germline, CDR1 MNHEY and CDR2 SMNVEV (reference sequence). Trimming left V 4 bases short and J 4 bases short, with 16 bases between. In DNA form, the CDR3 reads TGTGCCAGCAGTTCCCCGCTCGGGCTAGGCACTGAAGCTTTCTTT. Protein sequence: CASSSPLGLGTEAFF.

This rearrangement joins TRBV5-1 to TRBJ2-7; D is perhaps TRBD1 (6 bases). The CDR3 is 14 residues long. Between the trimmed V and J ends, which lost 4 bases and 2 bases, there was a span of 13 bases. Germline lookup yields CDR1 SGHRS and CDR2 YFSETQ. In DNA form, the CDR3 reads TGCGCCAGCAGCCCGGACAGACTCGCCTACGAGCAGTACTTC. It yields the protein CASSPDRLAYEQYF.

The count of this clone is one. This chain connects TRBV5-1 to TRBJ2-5; D remains ambiguous. CDR1 SGHRS and CDR2 YFSETQ come from the germline V gene. This CDR3 is built from 14 residues. V was clipped by 5 bases and J by 0 bases, with 11 bases between them. The CDR3 loop reads CASREEPYQETQYF. CDR3 in DNA: TGCGCCAGCAGAGAAGAGCCCTACCAAGAGACCCAGTACTTC.

The chain combines TRBV6-5 with TRBJ1-1; 7 bases are shared with TRBD1. CDR1 and CDR2 from the germline V gene are MNHEY and SVGAGI. V was pared by 5 bases and J by 0 bases, with 6 bases of the junction left unmatched. This CDR3 has 15 residues. CDR3 protein: CASSHDDRVNTEAFF. The CDR3 bases are TGTGCCAGCAGTCATGACGACAGGGTGAACACTGAAGCTTTCTTT.

The V and J genes are TRBV5-1 and TRBJ1-1; 8 bases agree with TRBD1. The germline gives CDR1 SGHRS, CDR2 YFSETQ. The CDR3 covers 16 residues. V dropped 3 bases and J dropped 2; count of bases not matched to a gene: 9. The CDR3: CASSSTGGYGNTEAFF. CDR3 DNA: TGCGCCAGCAGCTCAACAGGGGGTTATGGAAACACTGAAGCTTTCTTT.

This clone was detected only a few times. The rearrangement links TRBV7-3 to TRBJ2-7; D remains unclear. V lost 1 base and J lost 8, with 12 bases in between. Looked up from germline, CDR1 is SGHTA and CDR2 is FQGTGA. The CDR3 is 13 residues long. The CDR3 region is CASSLSGTSQQYF. As DNA, the CDR3 is TGTGCCAGCAGCTTAAGCGGAACCTCTCAGCAGTACTTC.

V usage is TRBV5-1 and J usage is TRBJ2-1; TRBD2 agrees at 14 bases. The CDR3 length is 18 residues. CDR1 SGHRS and CDR2 YFSETQ come from the germline V gene. The trim removed 2 bases at V and 9 bases at J, leaving 13 bases unmatched. The CDR3 DNA reads TGCGCCAGCAGCTTATCGGCCCTCGGACTAGCGGGAGGAGGTGAGCAGTTCTTC. Protein product: CASSLSALGLAGGGEQFF.

The chain joins TRBV6-6 to TRBJ1-4, with unresolved D. Germline V gene lookup returns CDR1 MNHNY and CDR2 SVGAGI (reference sequence). CDR3 length equals 15 residues. The V gene lost 0 bases and the J gene lost 5 bases, with 10 bases spanning the gap. This chain's CDR3 is CASSYSHGPNEKLFF. Here the CDR3 DNA reads TGTGCCAGCAGTTACTCTCATGGCCCCAATGAAAAACTGTTTTTT.

The CDR3 is CASSPSAAGPNQPQHF. For the CDR3, the DNA is TGTGCCAGCTCACCTTCGGCCGCCGGACCTAATCAGCCCCAGCATTTT. J is TRBJ1-5 and V is TRBV18, with unresolved D. There are 16 residues in the CDR3. V lost 3 bases and J 4 bases, leaving 16 bases between the germline ends. Germline V gene lookup returns CDR1 KGHSH and CDR2 LQKENI.

Only one count was recorded for this clone. The chain links TRBV19 to TRBJ2-1, with 9 bases aligning to TRBD1. The CDR3 has 14 amino acids. V shed 9 bases and J 4 bases; nucleotides not matched to a gene: 7. CDR1 is LNHDA and CDR2 is SQIVND in the germline V gene (reference sequence). The CDR3: CASHRDRAYNEQFF. CDR3 in DNA: TGTGCCAGCCACCGGGACAGGGCATACAATGAGCAGTTCTTC.

This chain joins TRBV4-1 and TRBJ2-5; 10 nucleotides align to TRBD1. The J call may be wrong; the DNA end is better matched by TRBJ2-7. CDR3 length: 15 amino acids. Per the germline V gene, CDR1 is MGHRA and CDR2 is YSYEKL. The CDR3 nucleotides are TGCGCCAGCAGCCGGGGGGACAGGGGACCCTACGAGCAGTACTTC. Translating gives CASSRGDRGPYEQYF.

This chain uses TRBV2 with TRBJ1-1, with D possibly matching TRBD1 (5 bases). Germline-derived CDR1 and CDR2 are SNHLY and FYNNEI. The CDR3 sequence is 14 residues long. The V gene lost 5 bases and the J gene lost 4 bases, with 14 bases spanning the gap. CDR3 coding DNA: TGTGCCAGCAGTCCCAGGGAGGGCGGCACTGAAGCTTTCTTT. Protein sequence: CASSPREGGTEAFF.

V and J are TRBV28 and TRBJ1-4; no reliable D call. Trimming took 4 bases from V and 9 from J, leaving 9 bases between them. The CDR3 length is 12 residues. Per the germline V gene, CDR1 is MDHEN and CDR2 is SYDVKM. The CDR3 region is CASSSPAQKLFF. The CDR3 DNA is TGTGCCAGCAGTTCACCCGCTCAAAAACTGTTTTTT.

The chain joins TRBV28 to TRBJ1-2; 7 bases are shared with TRBD1. The CDR3 runs to 14 residues. Germline V CDR1 and CDR2: MDHEN, SYDVKM. Trimming removed 6 bases from V and 3 bases from J; junction bases left unmatched: 7. The DNA of the CDR3 is TGTGCCAGCAGCTGGGGGACAGTTCACTATGGCTACACCTTC. Protein sequence: CASSWGTVHYGYTF.

This chain uses TRBV5-1 with TRBJ1-5, with D tentatively TRBD1 (6 bases). This CDR3 is built from 14 residues. Deletions cut 0 bases from V and 7 bases from J, with 11 bases between. CDR1 and CDR2 from the germline V gene are SGHRS and YFSETQ. Here the CDR3 DNA reads TGCGCCAGCAGCTTGGGGGCAGGGGAGCAGCCCCAGCATTTT. It is translated as CASSLGAGEQPQHF.